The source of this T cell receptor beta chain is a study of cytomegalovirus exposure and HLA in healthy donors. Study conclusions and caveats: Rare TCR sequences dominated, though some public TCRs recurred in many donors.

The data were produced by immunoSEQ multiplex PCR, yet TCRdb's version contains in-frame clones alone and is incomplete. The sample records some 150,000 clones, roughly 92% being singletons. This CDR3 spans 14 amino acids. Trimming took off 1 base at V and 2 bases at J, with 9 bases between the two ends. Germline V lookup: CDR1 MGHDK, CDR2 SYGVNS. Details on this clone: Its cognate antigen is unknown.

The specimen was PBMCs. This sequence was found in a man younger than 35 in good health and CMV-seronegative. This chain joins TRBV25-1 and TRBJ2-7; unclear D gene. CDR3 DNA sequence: TGTGCCAGCAGTGAATTAGGTACAGCCTACGAGCAGTACTTC. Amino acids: CASSELGTAYEQYF.